This T cell receptor beta chain was recovered during a study of kidney transplant recipient with SARS-CoV-2 infection. Many counts were recorded for this clonotype. TCRdb called the reads again in MiXCR, with one record for every CDR3 protein. Among some 220,000 distinct CDR3 sequences listed, under 35% were seen once. There are 14 residues in the CDR3. Per germline, CDR1 MNHEY and CDR2 SVGAGI. With V trimmed by 2 bases and J by 2 bases, 1 base remained unmatched. The input for sequencing was a blood sample, taken at baseline and between days 110 and 120 from a kidney transplant recipient. The clonotype comes from a male patient between 25 and 40 years old who had COVID-19 and was a kidney transplant recipient. Part of the T cells may come from the graft donor. This chain joins TRBV6-5 and TRBJ2-5; 8 bases are a match to TRBD2. This chain's CDR3 is CASSYGTRQETQYF. The CDR3 coding sequence is TGTGCCAGCAGTTACGGGACTAGACAAGAGACCCAGTACTTC.